The clone carrying this T cell receptor (beta chain) was detected ten times or more. Its antigen is still unknown. These data come from a study of neurological immune-mediated disorders. Study-wide findings and caveats: The most TCR clonal expansion was seen in HTLV-1-associated myelopathy, whereas the least was seen in multiple sclerosis, below the level in healthy controls.

Whenever a sequencing run was performed, it yielded over 190 million TCR-beta sequences from 15-18 subjects. TCRdb redid the calling of the 5' RACE reads with MiXCR, one entry per CDR3 protein. The sample carries under 30,000 distinct CDR3 sequences, roughly 7% recorded once. As healthy controls, volunteers from a blood bank in Maryland, USA, were used. The unsorted libraries were produced from 2 million PBMCs held at -80 C. This CDR3 spans 14 amino acids. Germline assignment: CDR1 LNHDA and CDR2 SQIVND (reference sequence). This receptor was obtained from a woman aged 40 to 50 in good health. The specimen was PBMCs. The chain combines TRBV19 with TRBJ2-2, with TRBD1 as a possible D gene (6 bases). The DNA for the CDR3 is TGTGCTATAGGGGGTGTTCAGAACACCGGGGAGCTGTTTTTT. Translation: CAIGGVQNTGELFF.